This T cell receptor (beta chain) was recorded in a study of cytomegalovirus exposure and HLA in healthy donors. V dropped 8 bases and J dropped 2; count of bases not matched to a gene: 15. The germline V gene has CDR1 SQVTM and CDR2 ANQGSEA. CDR3 length: 17 amino acids. Remarks on this clone: No antigen is known for it.

Points from the study as a whole: Among the most significant clusters, several appeared linked to common viral pathogens in a later analysis. V- and J-gene trimming of TCR beta was linked (in a later analysis) to a missense DCLRE1C variant. Reports described diagnosis of cytomegalovirus status by the classifier as highly specific and sensitive.

Amplification used 60 Vbeta primers and 13 Jbeta primers. Authors' methods: An analysis performed later counted about 80 million unique TCR beta chains (approximately 10 million of them shared). Sequencing used immunoSEQ multiplex PCR; TCRdb keeps in-frame clones, though not all of them. The V and J calls and clone size come from that table; D and trimming were worked out from the DNA. The data contain more than 100,000 clones, approximately 78% of them singletons. The chain links TRBV29-1 to TRBJ2-3; 11 bases line up with TRBD2. The receptor's source is a woman aged 45-60 years in good health and CMV-seropositive. Specimen: PBMCs. The CDR3 nucleotides read TGCAGCTACGCCGGGACTAGCGGAGGGTGGGACACAGATACGCAGTATTTT. Translation gives CSYAGTSGGWDTDTQYF.